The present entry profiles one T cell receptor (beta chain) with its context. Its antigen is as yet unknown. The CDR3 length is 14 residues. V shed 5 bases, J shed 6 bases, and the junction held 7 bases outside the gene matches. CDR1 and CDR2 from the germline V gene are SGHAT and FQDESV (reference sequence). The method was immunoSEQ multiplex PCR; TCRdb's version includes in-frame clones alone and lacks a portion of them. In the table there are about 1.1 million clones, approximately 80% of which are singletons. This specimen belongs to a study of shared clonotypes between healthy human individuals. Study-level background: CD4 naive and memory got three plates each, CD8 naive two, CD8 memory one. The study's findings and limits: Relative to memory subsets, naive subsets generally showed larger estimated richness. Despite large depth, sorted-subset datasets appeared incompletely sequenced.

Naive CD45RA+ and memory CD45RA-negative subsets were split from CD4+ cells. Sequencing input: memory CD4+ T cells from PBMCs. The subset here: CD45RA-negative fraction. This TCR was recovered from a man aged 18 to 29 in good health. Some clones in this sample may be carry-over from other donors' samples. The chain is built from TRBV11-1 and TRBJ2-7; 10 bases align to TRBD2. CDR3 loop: CASSTLAGNSEQYF. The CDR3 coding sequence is TGTGCCAGCAGCACACTAGCGGGAAACTCCGAGCAGTACTTC.